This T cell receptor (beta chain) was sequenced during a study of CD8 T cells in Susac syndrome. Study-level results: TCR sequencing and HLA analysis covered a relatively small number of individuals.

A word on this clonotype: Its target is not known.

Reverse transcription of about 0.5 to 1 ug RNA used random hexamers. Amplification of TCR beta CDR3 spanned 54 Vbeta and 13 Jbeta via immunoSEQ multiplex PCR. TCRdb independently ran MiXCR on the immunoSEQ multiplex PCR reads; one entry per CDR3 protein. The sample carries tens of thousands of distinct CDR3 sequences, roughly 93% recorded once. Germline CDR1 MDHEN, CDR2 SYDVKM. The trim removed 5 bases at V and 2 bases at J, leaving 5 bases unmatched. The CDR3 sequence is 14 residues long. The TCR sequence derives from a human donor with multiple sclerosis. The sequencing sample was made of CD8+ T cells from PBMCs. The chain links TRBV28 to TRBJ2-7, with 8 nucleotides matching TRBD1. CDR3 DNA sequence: TGTGCCAGCAGTATCCGGACAGGGACCTACGAGCAGTACTTC. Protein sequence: CASSIRTGTYEQYF.